This TCR beta chain was captured by sequencing in a study of blood T cells in healthy people across ages (dated by TCRdb to between 2014 and 2016). Study-level background: Template switching captured roughly one uniquely barcoded TCR beta cDNA molecule per two T cells in model experiments. Four age groups were formed from the donors: young (average approximately 16 years), middle-aged (approximately 40), aged (more than 55) and long-lived (roughly 88). Using deep sequencing normalized with unique cDNA molecular identifiers, the study measured how TCR beta repertoire diversity changes with age. For two donors (one aged 18 to 30 and one aged 80 or older), the study analyzed two additional independent replicas of 1 million unique cDNA reads from the same blood draw.

The CDR3 measures 12 amino acids from cysteine to phenylalanine. Here the CDR3 DNA is all that survives: 36 bases in frame from base 1. The trim is 3 bases for V and 7 bases for J, with a gap of 10 bases between the germline ends. CDR1 and CDR2 are read off the germline V gene (reference sequence) as DFQATT and SNEGSKA. Library construction relied on 5' RACE. The listed sequencing device is Illumina HiSeq 2500. The second PCR ran for roughly 6 to 11 cycles and used a J-beta primer mix along with a sample-barcoded 5' primer. Each TCR beta cDNA molecule received a unique molecular identifier from a template-switch 5' adaptor carrying 12 random nucleotides. Each sample yielded at least 3 million CDR3-containing paired-end reads. First-strand cDNA was synthesized from all RNA with the Mint cDNA synthesis kit, primed by a TRBC-specific oligonucleotide. All cDNA was treated with uracil-DNA glycosylase and then went through a first 18-cycle PCR with the universal primers M1SS and BC2_uni_R. On the study's bioinformatics: For normalization, 1 million high-quality reads, each with a distinct molecular identifier, were randomly selected from each sample. Instead of being binned into consensus sequences, reads with shared molecular identifiers were discarded. CDR3 identification, clonotype clustering and error correction used MiTCR with a Q25 quality threshold and the strictest error-elimination algorithm. A nonparametric unseen species model with Euler transformation was used to estimate lower-bound total TCR beta diversity. Through fastp at Q25 and MiXCR, TCRdb rebuilt clones from the public reads, retaining in-frame beta chains. Each entry is one CDR3 protein sequence, shown with its most common DNA and genes. TCRdb, rather than the study authors, made the V and J calls. This sample has more than 450,000 distinct CDR3 sequences in its table, and roughly a quarter of those were observed once. The ten largest account for 3.6% of the sample.

This clonotype appeared a few times. Its antigen has not been determined. No qualities accompany the bases; no much larger clone lies one base away. General study outcomes and caveats: Since profiling was done on bulk unsorted PBMCs, naive and antigen-experienced compartments could not be conclusively compared. Total diversity estimates from one million sequenced T cells were considered lower bounds and underestimates. Observed TCR beta diversity correlated strongly with the percentage of naive T cells measured by flow cytometry. The long-lived group showed more naive CD4+ T cells, fewer expanded clones and increased TCR diversity than the aged group, suggesting age selection. Because donor CMV infection status was unknown, age-related changes in expanded clonotypes were potentially confounded. Observed TCR beta diversity per million T cells fell roughly linearly with age, and a significant reduction was already apparent by age about 43.

Systemically healthy Caucasian individuals from Russia, 35 to 50 in total and aged about 6 to 95 years, were included as donors. Each donor gave around 9 milliliters of peripheral blood, collected into EDTA-treated Vacutainer tubes. Ficoll-Paque density-gradient centrifugation was used to isolate PBMCs, with at least 6.5 million per sample. Total RNA, at least 6 micrograms per sample, was extracted from PBMCs with Trizol reagent. For every donor, an aliquot of PBMCs went through flow cytometry to measure the percentages of naive CD45RAhigh/CD27high T cells. This sample was shared with a second study, whose subject was T cells of mothers and their children. The second paper states: Nine systemically healthy Caucasian individuals served as donors, namely three mothers together with their six children. cDNA synthesis used all of the extracted RNA, with roughly 1.6 ug of RNA in each 15 ul reaction. In the second PCR, the M1S primer introduced both the sample barcodes and 2-4 random nucleotides. More than 8 million TCR beta CDR3 reads were obtained from each mother, and roughly 3 million reads were obtained from each child. TCR recombination output is similarly shaped by thymic selection in related and unrelated pairs, with a minor effect exerted by inherited differences. Normalized repertoire overlap was always found to be slightly, but never significantly, higher in related mother-child pairs than in unrelated mother-child pairs. With a sensitivity of approximately 100 clones per million clonotypes, no persistent microchimeric T cell clones were detected. In the study, deep NGS was used to compare the TCR beta repertoires of mothers and children, and features distinguishing related mother-child pairs from unrelated individuals were sought. Mothers averaged approximately 41 +/- 4 years of age and children averaged roughly 10 +/- 4 years. After adapter ligation was performed with NEBNext reagents, the libraries were sequenced on an Illumina HiSeq 2000 with 100+100 nt paired-end reads. Mother and child libraries were prepared a month apart and sequenced in separate runs to prevent cross-contamination. Each donor had between roughly 500,000 and 2,200,000 distinct TCR beta clonotypes identified. Naive TCR beta clonotypes were estimated from low-frequency clonotypes matched to each donor's FACS-determined naive share, without sorting.

Sample: blood. The rearranged segments are TRBV20-1 and TRBJ2-4; a confident D gene designation cannot be given. The source of this sequence is a boy aged 2 to 10 in good health. The DNA sequence is TGCAGTGCTAGCCGTTCAGAGAACATTCAGTACTTC. This encodes CSASRSENIQYF.